This T cell receptor beta chain was obtained from a study of cytomegalovirus exposure and HLA in healthy donors. The study, taken as a whole, reports: According to reports, the classifier identified cytomegalovirus status with high specificity and sensitivity. Reportedly, fewer N-insertions than the roughly 700-donor mean appeared in an Asian-associated ancestry cluster in a later analysis. The investigators catalogued 160 or so TCR beta chains as cytomegalovirus-associated.

CDR3 length equals 14 residues. Trimming shortened V by 6 bases and J by 0 bases, and 9 bases separated the two germline ends. Germline-derived CDR1 and CDR2 are MNHEY and SVGAGI. This clone occurred a few times. Antigen unknown. PCR amplification relied on 60 Vbeta primers (plus 13 Jbeta primers). Sequenced by immunoSEQ multiplex PCR; TCRdb stores in-frame clones only, minus some. Here the sample spans about 130,000 clones, 77% being singletons. The V gene is TRBV6-5, the J gene TRBJ1-3; D is unresolved. Material for sequencing was PBMCs. The clonotype comes from a male donor in good health and CMV-seropositive. CDR3 residues: CASSGLHSGNTIYF. DNA for the CDR3: TGTGCCAGCAGCGGACTGCACTCTGGAAACACCATATATTTT.